This entry describes one T cell receptor (beta chain). This record comes from a study of blood T cell repertoires in COVID-19. Data came from immunoSEQ multiplex PCR; TCRdb stores just in-frame clones and leaves some out. This table has around 260,000 clones, roughly 90% appearing once. Germline CDR1 MGHDK, CDR2 SYGVNS. The CDR3 has 16 amino acids. The trim removed 3 bases at V and 4 bases at J, leaving 8 bases unmatched. The specimen sequenced was peripheral blood. This clonotype was obtained from a woman under 40 with active or convalescent COVID-19. The rearrangement links TRBV25-1 to TRBJ1-2, with 10 bases fitting TRBD1. The DNA for the CDR3 is TGTGCCAGCAGTGACCCTGGGACAGGGGAAACCTATGGCTACACCTTC. It encodes CASSDPGTGETYGYTF.